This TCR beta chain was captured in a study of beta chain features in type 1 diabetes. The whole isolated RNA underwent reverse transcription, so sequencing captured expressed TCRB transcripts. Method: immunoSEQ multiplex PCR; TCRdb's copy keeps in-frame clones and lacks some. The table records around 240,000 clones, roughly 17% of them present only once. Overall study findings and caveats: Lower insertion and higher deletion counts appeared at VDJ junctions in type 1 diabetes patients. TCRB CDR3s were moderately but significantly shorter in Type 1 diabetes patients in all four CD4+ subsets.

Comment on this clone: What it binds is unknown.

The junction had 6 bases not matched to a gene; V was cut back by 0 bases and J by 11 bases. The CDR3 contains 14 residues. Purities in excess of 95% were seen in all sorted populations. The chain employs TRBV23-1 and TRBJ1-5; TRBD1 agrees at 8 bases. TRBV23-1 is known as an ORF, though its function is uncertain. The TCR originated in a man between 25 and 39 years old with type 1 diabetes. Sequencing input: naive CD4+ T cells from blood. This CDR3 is CASSQSPGGRTQHF. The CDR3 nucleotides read TGCGCCAGCAGTCAATCCCCAGGGGGCCGGACCCAGCATTTT.